This T cell receptor beta chain was found in a study of beta chain features in type 1 diabetes. Findings and limits, study-wide: Shortening of TCRB CDR3s, moderate but significant, appeared in all four CD4+ subsets of Type 1 diabetes patients.

As every portion of the isolated RNA was reverse transcribed, the sequencing read expressed TCRB transcripts. Some 4 million reads were obtained on average from naive, central memory and regulatory T cell samples. Generated by immunoSEQ multiplex PCR, the TCRdb table keeps only in-frame clones and is missing some. Of about 350,000 clones listed, 15% to 20% are singletons. Only a few counts were recorded for this clone. Its antigen remains unidentified. The sequencing sample was made of naive CD4+ T cells from blood. This TCR was recovered from a woman younger than 30 in good health.

The CDR3 loop reads CASRPGTENYGYTF. CDR3 nucleotides: TGCGCCAGCCGTCCCGGGACAGAAAACTATGGCTACACCTTC. V and J are TRBV5-1 and TRBJ1-2; 7 nucleotides match TRBD1. Trimming took 7 bases from V and 2 from J; bases not matched to a gene: 8. CDR3 length: 14 amino acids. Germline V gene sequence: CDR1 SGHRS, CDR2 YFSETQ. The full variable domain, completed using reference TRBV5-1 and TRBJ1-2, is KAGVTQTPRYLIKTRGQQVTLSCSPISGHRSVSWYQQTPGQGLQFLFEYFSETQRNKGNFPGRFSGRQFSNSRSEMNVSTLELGDSALYLCASRPGTENYGYTFGSGTRLTVV.